This T cell receptor (beta chain) was identified in a study of blood T cell repertoires in COVID-19. As regards this clone: The same CDR3 is also encoded by other DNA sequences in this sample.

Assay: immunoSEQ multiplex PCR; the TCRdb copy retains only in-frame clones and omits some. The sample contains about 170,000 clones, around 89% of which appear only once. With 1 base clipped from V and 5 bases from J, the junction kept 6 bases outside the gene matches. The CDR3 sequence is 15 residues long. Germline V gene lookup returns CDR1 SGHRS and CDR2 YFSETQ. V is TRBV5-1 and J is TRBJ2-5; TRBD2 matches 9 bases. Sequencing used PBMCs or T cells enriched from blood (not recorded which). This receptor was identified in a woman under 30 who had recovered from COVID-19. The CDR3 reads CASSLTSGRLETQYF. The CDR3 DNA follows: TGCGCCAGCAGCTTGACGAGCGGGAGGCTGGAGACCCAGTACTTC.